This T cell receptor beta chain was retrieved from a study of CD8+CD57+ T cells in acquired aplastic anemia. Profiling of TCR beta VDJ combinations and CDR3 sequences used genomic DNA as template. MiXCR, applied by TCRdb to the reads, yields one record per CDR3 protein. Here the sample spans 150,000 to 160,000 distinct CDR3 sequences, about 50% being singletons. This clonotype was found many times. An expansion of CD8+CD57+ cells by flow cytometry had been shown in patients chosen for sequencing. This CDR3 spans 12 amino acids. CDR1 is SEHNR, CDR2 FQNEAQ, per germline (reference sequence). V dropped 2 bases and J dropped 10 bases, with 9 bases sitting between them.

The sequenced sample consisted of sorted CD4+, CD8+, or CD8+CD57+ T cells (not recorded which) from PBMCs. This chain joins TRBV7-9 and TRBJ2-1; the D is unclear. The clonotype originates from a human donor with aplastic anemia. The CDR3 sequence: CASSLKPHEQFF. The CDR3 DNA sequence: TGTGCCAGCAGCTTAAAGCCTCACGAGCAGTTCTTC. The complete variable domain, with remaining parts taken from reference TRBV7-9 and TRBJ2-1, reads DTGVSQNPRHKITKRGQNVTFRCDPISEHNRLYWYRQTLGQGPEFLTYFQNEAQLEKSRLLSDRFSAERPKGSFSTLEIQRTEQGDSAMYLCASSLKPHEQFFGPGTRLTVL.